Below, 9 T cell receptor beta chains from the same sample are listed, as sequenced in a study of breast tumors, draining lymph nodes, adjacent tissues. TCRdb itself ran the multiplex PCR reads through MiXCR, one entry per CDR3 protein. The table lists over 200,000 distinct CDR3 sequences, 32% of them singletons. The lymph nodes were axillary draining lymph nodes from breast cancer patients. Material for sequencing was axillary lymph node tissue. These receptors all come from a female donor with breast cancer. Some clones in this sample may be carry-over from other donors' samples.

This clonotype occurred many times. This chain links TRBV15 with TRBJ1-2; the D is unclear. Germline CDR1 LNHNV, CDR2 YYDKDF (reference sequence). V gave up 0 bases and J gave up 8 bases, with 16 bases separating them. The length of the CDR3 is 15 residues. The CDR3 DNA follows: TGTGCCACCAGCAGAGACGGCCGGTTCCAGCGCGGCTACACCTTC. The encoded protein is CATSRDGRFQRGYTF.

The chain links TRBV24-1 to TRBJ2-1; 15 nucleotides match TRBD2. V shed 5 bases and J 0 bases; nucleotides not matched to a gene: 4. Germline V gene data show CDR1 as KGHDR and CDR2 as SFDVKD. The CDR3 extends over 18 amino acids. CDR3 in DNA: TGTGCCACCAGTGGCCGGACTAGCGGGAGGGCCTCCTACAATGAGCAGTTCTTC. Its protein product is CATSGRTSGRASYNEQFF.

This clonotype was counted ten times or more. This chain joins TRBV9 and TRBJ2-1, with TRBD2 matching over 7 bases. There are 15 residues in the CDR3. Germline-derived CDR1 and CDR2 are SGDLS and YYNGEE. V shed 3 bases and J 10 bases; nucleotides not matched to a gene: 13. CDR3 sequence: CASSASGDGRGEQFF. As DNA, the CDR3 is TGTGCCAGCAGCGCTAGCGGAGACGGTCGAGGGGAGCAGTTCTTC. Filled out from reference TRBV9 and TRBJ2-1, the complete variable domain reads DSGVTQTPKHLITATGQRVTLRCSPRSGDLSVYWYQQSLDQGLQFLIQYYNGEERAKGNILERFSAQQFPDLHSELNLSSLELGDSALYFCASSASGDGRGEQFFGPGTRLTVL.

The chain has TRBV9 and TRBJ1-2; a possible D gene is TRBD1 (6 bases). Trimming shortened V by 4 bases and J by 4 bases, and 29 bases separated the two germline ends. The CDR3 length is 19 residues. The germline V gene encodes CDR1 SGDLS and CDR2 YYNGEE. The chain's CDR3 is CASSPHAGRYEQGLYGYTF. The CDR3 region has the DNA TGTGCCAGCAGCCCACACGCAGGGAGATACGAGCAGGGGCTCTATGGCTACACCTTC.

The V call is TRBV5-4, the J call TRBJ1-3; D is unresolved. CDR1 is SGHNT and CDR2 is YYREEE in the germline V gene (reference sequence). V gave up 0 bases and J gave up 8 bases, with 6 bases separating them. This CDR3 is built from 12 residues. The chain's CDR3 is CASSLGRDTIYF. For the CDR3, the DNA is TGTGCCAGCAGCTTGGGTCGGGACACCATATATTTT. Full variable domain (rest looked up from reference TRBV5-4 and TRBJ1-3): ETGVTQSPTHLIKTRGQQVTLRCSSQSGHNTVSWYQQALGQGPQFIFQYYREEENGRGNFPPRFSGLQFPNYSSELNVNALELDDSALYLCASSLGRDTIYFGEGSWLTVV.

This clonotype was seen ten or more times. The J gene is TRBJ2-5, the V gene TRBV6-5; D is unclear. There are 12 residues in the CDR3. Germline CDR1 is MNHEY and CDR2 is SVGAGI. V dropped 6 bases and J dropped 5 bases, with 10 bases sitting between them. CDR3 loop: CASRSTTETQYF. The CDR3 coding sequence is TGTGCCAGCAGGTCGACCACTGAGACCCAGTACTTC.

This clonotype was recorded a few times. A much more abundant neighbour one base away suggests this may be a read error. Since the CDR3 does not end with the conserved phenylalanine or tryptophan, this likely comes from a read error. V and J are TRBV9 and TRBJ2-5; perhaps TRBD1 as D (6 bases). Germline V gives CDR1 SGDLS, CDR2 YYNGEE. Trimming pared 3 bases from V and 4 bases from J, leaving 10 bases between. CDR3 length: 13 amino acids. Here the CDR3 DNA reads TGTGCCAGCAGCGCAACAGGGTTAGAGACCCAGTACTCC. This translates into CASSATGLETQYS.

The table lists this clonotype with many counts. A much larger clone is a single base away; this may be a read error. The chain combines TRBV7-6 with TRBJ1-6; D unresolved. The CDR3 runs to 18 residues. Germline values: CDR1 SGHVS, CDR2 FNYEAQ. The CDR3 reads CASSLVAPGSSYNPPLHF. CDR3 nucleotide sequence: TGTGCCAGCAGCTTAGTAGCCCCTGGCAGCTCCTATAATCCACCCCTCCACTTT.

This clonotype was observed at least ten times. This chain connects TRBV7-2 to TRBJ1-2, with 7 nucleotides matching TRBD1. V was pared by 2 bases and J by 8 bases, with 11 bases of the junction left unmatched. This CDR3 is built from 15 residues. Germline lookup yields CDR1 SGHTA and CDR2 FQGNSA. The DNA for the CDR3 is TGTGCCAGCAGCTTAACGGCAGGGGGTAGTTCGGGCTACACCTTC. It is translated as CASSLTAGGSSGYTF.